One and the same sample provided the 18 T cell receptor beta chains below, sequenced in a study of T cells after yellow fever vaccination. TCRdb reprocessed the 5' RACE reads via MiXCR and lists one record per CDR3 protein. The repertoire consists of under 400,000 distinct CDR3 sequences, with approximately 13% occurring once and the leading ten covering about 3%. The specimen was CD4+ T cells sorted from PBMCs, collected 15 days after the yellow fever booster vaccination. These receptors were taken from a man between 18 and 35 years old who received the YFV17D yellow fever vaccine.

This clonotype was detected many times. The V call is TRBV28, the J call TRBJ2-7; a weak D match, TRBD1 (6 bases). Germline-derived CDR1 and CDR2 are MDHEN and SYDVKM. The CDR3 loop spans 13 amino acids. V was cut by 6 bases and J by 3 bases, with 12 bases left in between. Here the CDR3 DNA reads TGTGCCAGCAGCCTTCAAGGGGGCTACGAGCAGTACGTC. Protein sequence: CASSLQGGYEQYV.

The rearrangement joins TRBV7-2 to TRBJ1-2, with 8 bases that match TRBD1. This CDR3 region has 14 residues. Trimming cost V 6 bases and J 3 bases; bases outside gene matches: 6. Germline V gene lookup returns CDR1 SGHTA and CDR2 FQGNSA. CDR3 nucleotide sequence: TGTGCCAGCAGAGCAGGGGGCGTCGACTATGGCTACACCTTC. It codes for CASRAGGVDYGYTF.

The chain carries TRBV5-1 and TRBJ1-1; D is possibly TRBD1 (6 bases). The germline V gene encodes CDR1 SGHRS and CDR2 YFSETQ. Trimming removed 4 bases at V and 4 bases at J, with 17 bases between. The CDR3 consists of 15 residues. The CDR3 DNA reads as TGCGCCAGCAGCCCGGGGGGGCAGGGAATCACTGAAGCTTTCTTT. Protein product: CASSPGGQGITEAFF.

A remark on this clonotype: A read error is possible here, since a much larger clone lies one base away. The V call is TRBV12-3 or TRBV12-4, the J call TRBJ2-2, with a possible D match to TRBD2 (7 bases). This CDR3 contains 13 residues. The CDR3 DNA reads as TGTGCCAGCACCCTGGGGGGGGCCGGGGAGCTGATTTTT. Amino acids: CASTLGGAGELIF.

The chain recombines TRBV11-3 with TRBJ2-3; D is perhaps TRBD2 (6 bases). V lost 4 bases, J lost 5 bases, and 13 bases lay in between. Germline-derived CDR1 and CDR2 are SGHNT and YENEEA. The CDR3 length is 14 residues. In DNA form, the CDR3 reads TGTGCCAGCAGCTCCCATCGGGGGATAGATACGCAGTATTTT. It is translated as CASSSHRGIDTQYF. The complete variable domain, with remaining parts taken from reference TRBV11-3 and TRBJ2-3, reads EAGVVQSPRYKIIEKKQPVAFWCNPISGHNTLYWYLQNLGQGPELLIRYENEEAVDDSQLPKDRFSAERLKGVDSTLKIQPAELGDSAVYLCASSSHRGIDTQYFGPGTRLTVL.

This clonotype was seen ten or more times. The CDR3 region is CASSLEPGDTQYF. In DNA, the CDR3 is TGTGCCAGCAGCTTAGAACCGGGAGATACGCAGTATTTT. The V and J genes are TRBV7-8 and TRBJ2-3; D is unclear. The V and J ends lost 1 base and 5 bases respectively, with 7 bases between them. This CDR3 contains 13 residues. The germline V gene has CDR1 SGHVS and CDR2 FQNEAQ.

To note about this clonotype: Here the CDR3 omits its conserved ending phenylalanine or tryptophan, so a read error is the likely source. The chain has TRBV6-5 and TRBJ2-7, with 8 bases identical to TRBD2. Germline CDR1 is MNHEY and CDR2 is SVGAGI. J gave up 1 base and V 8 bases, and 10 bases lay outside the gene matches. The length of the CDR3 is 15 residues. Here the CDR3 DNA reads TGTGCCAGCCGTTCGGTGAGCGGGGGATCCTACGAGCAGTACCTC. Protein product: CASRSVSGGSYEQYL.

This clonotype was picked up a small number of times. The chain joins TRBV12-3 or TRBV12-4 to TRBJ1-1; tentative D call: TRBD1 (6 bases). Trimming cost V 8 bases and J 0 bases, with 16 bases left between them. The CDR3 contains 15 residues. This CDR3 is CASSWGANLNTEAFF. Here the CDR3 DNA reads TGTGCCAGCTCCTGGGGGGCGAACTTGAACACTGAAGCTTTCTTT.

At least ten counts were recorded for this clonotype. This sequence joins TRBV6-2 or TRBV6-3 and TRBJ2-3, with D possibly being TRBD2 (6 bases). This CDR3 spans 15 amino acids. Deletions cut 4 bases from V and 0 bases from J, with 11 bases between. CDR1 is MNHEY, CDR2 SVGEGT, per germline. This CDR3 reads CASSWDSSSTDTQYF. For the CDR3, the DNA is TGTGCCAGCAGTTGGGACTCCTCTAGCACAGATACGCAGTATTTT.

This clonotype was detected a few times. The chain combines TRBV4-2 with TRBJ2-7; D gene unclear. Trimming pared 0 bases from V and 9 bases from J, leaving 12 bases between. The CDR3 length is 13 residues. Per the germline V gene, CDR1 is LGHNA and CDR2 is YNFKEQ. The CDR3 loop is CASSQEVRAPQYV. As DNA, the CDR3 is TGTGCCAGCAGCCAAGAGGTAAGGGCGCCGCAGTACGTC.

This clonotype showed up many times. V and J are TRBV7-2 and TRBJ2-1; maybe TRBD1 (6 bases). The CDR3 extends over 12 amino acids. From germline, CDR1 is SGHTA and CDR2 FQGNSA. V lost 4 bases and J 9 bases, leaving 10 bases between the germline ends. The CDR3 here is CASSSQGIEQFF. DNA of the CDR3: TGTGCCAGCAGCTCACAGGGCATTGAGCAGTTCTTC.

CDR3 coding DNA: TGCGCCAGCATACAGGGGTCCGAGCAGTACGTC. Residues: CASIQGSEQYV. The rearrangement links TRBV10-1 to TRBJ2-7; 7 positions match TRBD1. The V gene's germline CDR1 is WNHNN and CDR2 SYGVQD (reference sequence). The CDR3 has 11 amino acids. V lost 7 bases and J lost 6; bases outside the gene matches: 3.

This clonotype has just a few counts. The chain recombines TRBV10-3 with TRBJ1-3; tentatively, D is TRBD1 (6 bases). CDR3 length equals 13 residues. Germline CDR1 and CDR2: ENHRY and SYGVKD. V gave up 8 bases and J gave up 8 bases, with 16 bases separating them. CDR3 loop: CAIGGGQRDTIYF. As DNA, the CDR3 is TGTGCCATCGGGGGAGGACAGAGGGACACCATATATTTT.

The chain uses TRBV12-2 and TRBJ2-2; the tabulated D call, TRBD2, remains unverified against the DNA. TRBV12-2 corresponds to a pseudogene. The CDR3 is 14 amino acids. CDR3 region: CASRPGGDTGELFF. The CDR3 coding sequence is TGTGCAAGTCGACCTGGAGGGGACACCGGGGAGCTGTTTTTT.

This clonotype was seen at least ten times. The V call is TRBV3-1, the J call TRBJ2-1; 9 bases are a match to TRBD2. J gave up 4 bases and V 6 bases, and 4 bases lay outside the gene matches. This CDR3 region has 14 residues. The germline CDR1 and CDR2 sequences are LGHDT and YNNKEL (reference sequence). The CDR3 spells CASSPSGVYNEQFF. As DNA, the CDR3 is TGTGCCAGCAGTCCTAGCGGGGTTTACAATGAGCAGTTCTTC.

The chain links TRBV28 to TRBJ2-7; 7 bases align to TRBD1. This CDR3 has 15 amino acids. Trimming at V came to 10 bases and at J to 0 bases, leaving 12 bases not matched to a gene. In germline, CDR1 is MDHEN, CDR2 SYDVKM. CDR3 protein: CATLPGTASSYEQYV. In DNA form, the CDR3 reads TGTGCCACCCTCCCCGGGACAGCGAGCTCCTACGAGCAGTACGTC.

The CDR3 DNA follows: TGTGCCAGCAGTCCCCAGACAGGGAGGAATGAGCAGTTCTTC. Encoded protein: CASSPQTGRNEQFF. The chain employs TRBV28 and TRBJ2-1; the D gene is possibly TRBD1 (7 bases). Trimming took 5 bases from V and 7 from J, leaving 15 bases between them. The germline gives CDR1 MDHEN, CDR2 SYDVKM. This CDR3 region has 14 residues.

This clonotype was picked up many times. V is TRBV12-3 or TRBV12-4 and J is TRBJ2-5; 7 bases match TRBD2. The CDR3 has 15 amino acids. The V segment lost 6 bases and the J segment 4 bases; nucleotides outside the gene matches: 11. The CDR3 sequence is CASSPPGGIRETQYF. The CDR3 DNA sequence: TGTGCCAGCAGCCCCCCGGGGGGAATCCGAGAGACCCAGTACTTC.